This T cell receptor (beta chain) was captured by sequencing in a study of blood T cell repertoires in COVID-19. Assay used: immunoSEQ multiplex PCR; TCRdb lists only in-frame clones, some missing. The sample includes about 380,000 clones, about 90% of them seen just once. CDR1 is KGHSH and CDR2 is LQKENI in the germline V gene. The CDR3 contains 13 residues. Unmatched junction bases numbered 3, after V lost 3 bases and J lost 7 bases. Cohorts were based on clinical histories the participants reported. This clonotype was sampled from a man aged 25 to 45 who had recovered from COVID-19. The sample consisted of PBMCs or T cells enriched from blood (not recorded which). The V gene is TRBV18, the J gene TRBJ1-5; 7 bases map to TRBD1. CDR3 residues: CASSPTGSQPQHF. The DNA of the CDR3 is TGTGCCAGCTCACCGACAGGGTCCCAGCCCCAGCATTTT.